This is a list of T cell receptor beta chains from one sample in a study of T cells in Graves' hyperthyroidism and ophthalmopathy. Each CDR3 protein is one row after TCRdb ran MiXCR on the multiplex PCR reads. The table lists more than 500,000 distinct CDR3 sequences, roughly 15% of them singletons. Sequencing used blood. The receptors were gathered from a middle-aged woman with Graves' hyperthyroidism. Both conserved end residues are part of each CDR3. The D gene is left open where the match is weak. For some rows the clone size is stated as once, few or many, or as a class when expanded; others skip it.

d_call j_call clone_size v_call cdr3_aa cdr3_nt
TRBD2 TRBJ2-1 many TRBV2 CASTLEASGGNEQFF TGTGCCAGCACCTTGGAGGCTAGCGGGGGCAATGAGCAGTTCTTC
NA TRBJ2-1 few TRBV20-1 CSARPGGRYNEQFF TGCAGTGCCCGCCCTGGCGGGCGCTACAATGAGCAGTTCTTC
NA TRBJ2-1 NA TRBV6-5 CASSLQGRQGAEQFF TGTGCCAGCAGTCTACAGGGAAGGCAAGGGGCTGAGCAGTTCTTC
TRBD1 TRBJ1-2 NA TRBV20-1 CSAGDRGHHGYTF TGCAGTGCAGGGGACAGGGGGCATCATGGCTACACCTTC
TRBD2 TRBJ2-1 many TRBV7-8 CASSSTGTSRLNEQFF TGTGCCAGCAGTTCGACCGGGACTAGCAGACTCAATGAGCAGTTCTTC
TRBD1 TRBJ1-4 NA TRBV4-1 CASSSTGTTNEKLFF TGCGCCAGCAGCTCGACAGGGACGACTAATGAAAAACTGTTTTTT
NA TRBJ2-7 many TRBV7-9 CASSSGGASDPYEQYF TGTGCCAGCAGCTCCGGGGGAGCATCGGACCCCTACGAGCAGTACTTC
NA TRBJ2-7 many TRBV2 CASSEAGTSYEQYF TGTGCCAGCAGTGAAGCCGGGACTTCCTACGAGCAGTACTTC
NA TRBJ1-6 few TRBV9 CASSVDGSYNSPLHF TGTGCCAGCAGCGTAGACGGCTCCTATAATTCACCCCTCCACTTT
NA TRBJ1-1 NA TRBV29-1 CSVVGGNTEAFF TGCAGCGTTGTGGGCGGGAACACTGAAGCTTTCTTT
TRBD1 TRBJ1-1 many TRBV7-9 CASSQGVPMNTEAFF TGTGCCAGCAGCCAGGGGGTTCCCATGAACACTGAAGCTTTCTTT
TRBD2 TRBJ2-3 NA TRBV20-1 CSAPWGGGPTDTQYF TGCAGTGCCCCTTGGGGGGGAGGACCCACAGATACGCAGTATTTT
TRBD2 TRBJ2-1 NA TRBV7-2 CASSLGTTKRYNEQFF TGTGCCAGCAGCTTGGGGACTACCAAACGTTACAATGAGCAGTTCTTC
TRBD2 TRBJ2-5 many TRBV24-1 CATSELAGPQETQYF TGTGCCACCAGTGAGTTAGCGGGACCCCAAGAGACCCAGTACTTC
TRBD2 TRBJ2-5 few TRBV28 CASRGTSGIGETQYF TGTGCCAGCAGAGGGACTAGCGGGATCGGAGAGACCCAGTACTTC
TRBD1 TRBJ2-1 many TRBV6-1 CASSSGTGIGEQFF TGTGCCAGCAGTTCCGGGACAGGGATAGGTGAGCAGTTCTTC
TRBD1 TRBJ1-4 many TRBV18 CASSHGDSNNEKLFF TGTGCCAGCTCACACGGGGACAGTAATAATGAAAAACTGTTTTTT
TRBD1 TRBJ1-6 many TRBV20-1 CSARGTGTGDSPLHF TGCAGTGCTAGAGGCACCGGGACAGGGGATTCACCCCTCCACTTT
TRBD1 TRBJ2-5 NA TRBV20-1 CSAVGTTGKETQYF TGCAGTGCCGTGGGAACGACAGGGAAAGAGACCCAGTACTTC
TRBD1 TRBJ2-7 NA TRBV9 CASSAGTDFYEQYF TGTGCCAGCAGCGCCGGGACAGACTTCTACGAGCAGTACTTC
TRBD1 TRBJ2-2 NA TRBV29-1 CSAGTGGPSTGELFF TGCAGCGCCGGGACAGGGGGGCCGAGCACCGGGGAGCTGTTTTTT
TRBD1 TRBJ2-7 NA TRBV15 CATSTTGIEDEQYF TGTGCCACCAGCACGACAGGGATTGAGGACGAGCAGTACTTC
TRBD1 TRBJ1-2 many TRBV13 CASSPRSSGQNYGYTF TGTGCCAGCAGCCCGAGGTCCTCGGGACAGAACTATGGCTACACCTTC
TRBD1 TRBJ2-7 NA TRBV4-1 CASSQGTGTGTYEQYF TGCGCCAGCAGCCAGGGAACCGGGACAGGAACCTACGAGCAGTACTTC
NA TRBJ2-1 many TRBV6-5 CASSYSGGYEQFF TGTGCCAGCAGTTACTCGGGTGGCTATGAGCAGTTCTTC
TRBD2 TRBJ2-5 many TRBV12-3/TRBV12-4 CASSFSSGTQETQYF TGTGCCAGCAGTTTTTCCAGCGGGACCCAAGAGACCCAGTACTTC
NA TRBJ2-3 NA TRBV6-2/TRBV6-3 CASSPGTPPDTQYF TGTGCCAGCAGCCCCGGGACCCCCCCAGATACGCAGTATTTT
TRBD2 TRBJ2-7 NA TRBV29-1 CSVRQAGTYEQYF TGCAGCGTTCGCCAAGCGGGAACTTACGAGCAGTACTTC
TRBD1 TRBJ2-3 many TRBV27 CASSTRTGEDLTDTQYF TGTGCCAGCAGTACACGAACAGGGGAAGACCTCACAGATACGCAGTATTTT
NA TRBJ2-2 NA TRBV24-1 CATGDTPSLLFF TGTGCCACCGGGGATACCCCATCCTTGCTGTTTTTT
TRBD2 TRBJ2-5 few TRBV4-1 CASSQAGGQETQYF TGCGCCAGCAGCCAAGCGGGAGGGCAAGAGACCCAGTACTTC
TRBD2 TRBJ2-2 few TRBV5-1 CASSLLAAGGTGELFF TGCGCCAGCAGCCTACTAGCGGCTGGGGGAACCGGGGAGCTGTTTTTT